This T cell receptor (beta chain) was sequenced for a study of T-cell memory formation after mild COVID-19. This clonotype was recorded a few times. The CDR3 covers 11 residues. Germline values: CDR1 SEHNR, CDR2 FQNEAQ (reference sequence). V lost 5 bases and J 11 bases, leaving 12 bases between the germline ends. MiXCR, applied by TCRdb to the 5' RACE reads, yields one record per CDR3 protein. The sample includes 450,000 to 700,000 distinct CDR3 sequences, approximately 18% of them seen just once. The sequence was obtained from an adult woman who had mild COVID-19 (a few samples of this study predate the infection). Cell type and time point are not known. Source material: PBMCs or a T cell subset sorted from them (not recorded which). The chain joins TRBV7-9 to TRBJ1-1, with D unresolved. The CDR3 reads CASSLRLGAFF. CDR3 coding DNA: TGTGCCAGCAGCCTCCGATTGGGGGCTTTCTTT.